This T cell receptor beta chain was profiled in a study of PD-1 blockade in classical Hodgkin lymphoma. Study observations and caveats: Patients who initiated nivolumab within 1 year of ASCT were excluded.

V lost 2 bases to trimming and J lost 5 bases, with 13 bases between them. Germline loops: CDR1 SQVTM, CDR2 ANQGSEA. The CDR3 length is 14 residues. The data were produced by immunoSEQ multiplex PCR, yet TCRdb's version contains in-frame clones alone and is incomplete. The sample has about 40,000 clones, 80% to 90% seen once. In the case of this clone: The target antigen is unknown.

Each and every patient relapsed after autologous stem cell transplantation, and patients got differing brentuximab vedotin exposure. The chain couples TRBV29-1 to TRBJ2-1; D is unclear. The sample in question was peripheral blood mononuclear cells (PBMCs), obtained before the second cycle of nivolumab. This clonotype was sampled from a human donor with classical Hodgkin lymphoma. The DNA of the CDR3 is TGCAGCGTTGAACCAGTAATCCGGAACAATGAGCAGTTCTTC. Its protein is CSVEPVIRNNEQFF.